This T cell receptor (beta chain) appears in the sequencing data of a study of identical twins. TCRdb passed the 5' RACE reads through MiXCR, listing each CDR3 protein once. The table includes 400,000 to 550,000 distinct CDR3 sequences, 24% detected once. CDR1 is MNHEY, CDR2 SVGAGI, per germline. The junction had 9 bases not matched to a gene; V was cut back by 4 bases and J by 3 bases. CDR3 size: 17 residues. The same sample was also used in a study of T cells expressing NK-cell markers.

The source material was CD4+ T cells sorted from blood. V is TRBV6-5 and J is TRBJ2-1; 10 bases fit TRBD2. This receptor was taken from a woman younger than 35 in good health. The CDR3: CASSSLETSGFYNEQFF. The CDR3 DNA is TGTGCCAGCAGTTCCCTCGAGACTAGCGGGTTCTACAATGAGCAGTTCTTC.